A single sample gave rise to the 28 T cell receptor beta chains below, sequenced in a study of response to subunit inactivated influenza vaccine listed by TCRdb under 2018. Library prep was done by RT-PCR. Sequencing was carried out with an Illumina HiSeq 2500. Through fastp at Q25 and MiXCR, TCRdb rebuilt clones from the public reads, retaining in-frame beta chains. Merged by CDR3 protein, the rows form single entries marked with the most common genes and DNA. Counted in this sample were more than 700,000 distinct CDR3 sequences; approximately 21% of them appeared once. Roughly a tenth of the sample goes to the ten largest clones. The sequences come from PBMCs from blood, collected roughly 5 days after vaccination. All receptors derive from a man aged 50 or older who received an inactivated influenza vaccine. Donor details come from another sample of the same person, matched by shared clones.

This clonotype was observed a handful of times. The chain has TRBV27 and TRBJ2-1; 7 bases fit TRBD2. Losses at the gene ends were 0 bases for V and 8 bases for J; bases not matched to a gene: 4. CDR3 length equals 14 residues. Germline values: CDR1 MNHEY, CDR2 SMNVEV (reference sequence). The CDR3 region has the DNA TGTGCCAGCAGTTTATCCGTGGCGGGGGATGAGCAGTTCTTC. Protein: CASSLSVAGDEQFF.

The V call is TRBV2, the J call TRBJ1-2; D gene ambiguous. The CDR3 has 13 residues. The germline V gene encodes CDR1 SNHLY and CDR2 FYNNEI. V was shortened by 10 bases and J by 4 bases, with 16 bases between the two germline ends. Here the CDR3 reads CAITTELTYGYTF. The CDR3 coding sequence is TGTGCCATCACGACGGAGCTGACCTATGGCTACACCTTC.

V and J are TRBV2 and TRBJ2-1, with 12 bases that match TRBD2. The CDR3 spans 16 residues. Trimming cost V 11 bases and J 6 bases; bases outside gene matches: 14. CDR1 and CDR2 (germline): SNHLY, FYNNEI. CDR3 region: CASVGASGRAGNEQFF. DNA for the CDR3: TGTGCCTCAGTAGGGGCTAGCGGGAGGGCCGGCAATGAGCAGTTCTTC.

The rearrangement uses TRBV20-1 and TRBJ1-2; maybe TRBD1 (6 bases). This CDR3 region has 15 residues. V gave up 3 bases and J gave up 0 bases, with 14 bases separating them. Germline V CDR1 and CDR2: DFQATT, SNEGSKA (reference sequence). The CDR3 protein is CSASGDNTSNYGYTF. The CDR3 DNA reads TGCAGTGCTAGTGGGGACAATACCTCTAACTATGGCTACACCTTC.

The genes are TRBV29-1 and TRBJ1-1; D may be TRBD1 (6 bases). This CDR3 region has 13 residues. V was cut by 3 bases and J by 1 base, with 9 bases left in between. In germline, CDR1 is SQVTM, CDR2 ANQGSEA. CDR3 amino acids: CSVDTGRNTEAFF. CDR3 in DNA: TGCAGCGTTGATACAGGGAGGAACACTGAAGCTTTCTTT.

This clonotype was detected ten times or more. The chain has TRBV2 and TRBJ2-7; a possible D gene is TRBD1 (6 bases). V was shortened by 7 bases and J by 1 base, with 14 bases between the two germline ends. The CDR3 has 14 amino acids. The germline V gene encodes CDR1 SNHLY and CDR2 FYNNEI. CDR3 DNA sequence: TGTGCCAGCAACCCTGGGGGCGGTTCCTACGAGCAGTACTTC. Protein: CASNPGGGSYEQYF.

J is TRBJ2-3 and V is TRBV9; D not resolved. The length of the CDR3 is 16 residues. The germline CDR1 and CDR2 sequences are SGDLS and YYNGEE. Trimming stripped 0 bases from V and 4 bases from J, with 15 bases between. The CDR3 protein is CASSVGNYMAPDTQYF. In DNA form, the CDR3 reads TGTGCCAGCAGCGTAGGTAACTACATGGCCCCAGATACGCAGTATTTT.

This clonotype occurred a few times. The rearrangement joins TRBV15 to TRBJ2-1, with a weak D call TRBD1 (5 bases). V lost 0 bases to trimming and J lost 5 bases, with 8 bases between them. Germline V gene lookup returns CDR1 LNHNV and CDR2 YYDKDF (reference sequence). This CDR3 comprises 14 residues. The CDR3 region has the DNA TGTGCCACCAGCAGAGATCCAGGGAACAATGAGCAGTTCTTC. This translates into CATSRDPGNNEQFF.

This clonotype was seen a handful of times. The chain couples TRBV29-1 to TRBJ2-5; D perhaps matches TRBD1 (5 bases). The germline V gene encodes CDR1 SQVTM and CDR2 ANQGSEA. The V end lost 7 bases, the J end lost 0 bases, and 9 bases lay between the germline ends. This CDR3 region has 12 residues. CDR3 sequence: CSADRYQETQYF. In DNA form, the CDR3 reads TGCAGCGCCGACAGATACCAAGAGACCCAGTACTTC.

This sequence joins TRBV10-3 and TRBJ2-1; 8 bases line up with TRBD1. V was clipped by 4 bases and J by 4 bases; unmatched bases: 6. Germline V CDR1 and CDR2: ENHRY, SYGVKD. The CDR3 is made up of 15 amino acids. CDR3 sequence (DNA): TGTGCCATCAGTGGAACAGGGGGAGTATACAATGAGCAGTTCTTC. It translates to CAISGTGGVYNEQFF.

This chain connects TRBV20-1 to TRBJ2-1; 7 nucleotides agree with TRBD2. This CDR3 region has 13 residues. The V segment lost 2 bases and the J segment 4 bases; nucleotides outside the gene matches: 2. Germline CDR1 is DFQATT and CDR2 is SNEGSKA (reference sequence). Here the CDR3 DNA reads TGCAGTGCTAGATCGCGGGGGTACAATGAGCAGTTCTTC. This codes for CSARSRGYNEQFF.

This clonotype was counted only a few times. The rearrangement uses TRBV20-1 and TRBJ2-5; TRBD1 is a possible D gene (5 bases). The CDR3 contains 17 residues. Germline-derived CDR1 and CDR2 are DFQATT and SNEGSKA (reference sequence). The V and J ends lost 2 bases and 1 base respectively, with 20 bases between them. CDR3: CSARRRARSQGQETQYF. For the CDR3, the DNA is TGCAGTGCTAGACGTAGGGCGAGGTCCCAGGGCCAAGAGACCCAGTACTTC.

This clonotype was counted only a few times. CDR3 in amino acids: CASPFRDGLYGYTF. CDR3 nucleotide sequence: TGCGCCAGCCCTTTCCGGGACGGATTGTATGGCTACACCTTC. The V and J genes are TRBV5-1 and TRBJ1-2, with a tentative D call TRBD1 (5 bases). This CDR3 is 14 amino acids long. Trimming removed 7 bases from V and 5 bases from J, with 18 bases in between. Germline V gene lookup returns CDR1 SGHRS and CDR2 YFSETQ.

The rearrangement joins TRBV5-4 to TRBJ1-5; possibly TRBD1 for D (6 bases). The CDR3 has 16 amino acids. The V gene's germline CDR1 is SGHNT and CDR2 YYREEE (reference sequence). The V and J ends lost 6 bases and 3 bases respectively, with 19 bases between them. The CDR3 coding sequence is TGTGCCAGCACCTCTGGGTCAGGGGTGAACAATCAGCCCCAGCATTTT. Amino acid sequence: CASTSGSGVNNQPQHF.

This clonotype was seen at least ten times. The chain combines TRBV12-3 or TRBV12-4 with TRBJ2-5; 16 nucleotides align to TRBD2. The CDR3 contains 17 residues. The J segment lost 4 bases and the V segment lost 6 bases, leaving 8 bases of the junction unmatched. The CDR3 region has the DNA TGTGCCAGCAGCTCCGGGACTAGCGGGAGGGCCAGAGAGACCCAGTACTTC. As protein: CASSSGTSGRARETQYF.

The rearrangement uses TRBV9 and TRBJ2-7, with TRBD1 matching 8 bases. This CDR3 has 16 amino acids. Germline CDR1 and CDR2: SGDLS and YYNGEE. J gave up 6 bases and V 0 bases, and 11 bases lay outside the gene matches. This CDR3 is CASSVAATGEEAEQYF. The CDR3 DNA is TGTGCCAGCAGCGTAGCAGCGACAGGGGAGGAGGCCGAGCAGTACTTC. Full variable domain (outside the CDR3, taken from reference TRBV9 and TRBJ2-7): DSGVTQTPKHLITATGQRVTLRCSPRSGDLSVYWYQQSLDQGLQFLIQYYNGEERAKGNILERFSAQQFPDLHSELNLSSLELGDSALYFCASSVAATGEEAEQYFGPGTRLTVT.

V is TRBV5-1 and J is TRBJ2-7; 9 nucleotides align to TRBD1. The CDR3 loop spans 15 amino acids. V lost 2 bases and J lost 7; bases outside the gene matches: 10. Germline lookup yields CDR1 SGHRS and CDR2 YFSETQ. CDR3 protein: CASSFGTGRIVEQYF. CDR3 nucleotides: TGCGCCAGCAGCTTCGGGACAGGGAGGATTGTGGAGCAGTACTTC.

The chain uses TRBV12-3 or TRBV12-4 and TRBJ2-7; the D gene could be TRBD1 or TRBD2 (5 bases each). This CDR3 comprises 14 residues. The ends were cut back, 6 bases at V and 5 bases at J, with 17 bases in the middle. Written as DNA, the CDR3 is TGTGCCAGCAGCCCCGGGGCCCTCACCCACGAGCAGTACTTC. Its translation: CASSPGALTHEQYF.

This chain connects TRBV6-1 to TRBJ2-1; 10 bases match TRBD2. Germline values: CDR1 MNHNS, CDR2 SASEGT. Unmatched junction bases numbered 12, after V lost 5 bases and J lost 8 bases. There are 16 residues in the CDR3. The CDR3 loop is CASSPAAGGWVYEQFF. Written as DNA, the CDR3 is TGTGCCAGCAGTCCCGCAGCGGGAGGGTGGGTTTATGAGCAGTTCTTC.

The chain links TRBV11-2 to TRBJ1-2, with D hard to call. Looked up from germline, CDR1 is SGHAT and CDR2 is FQNNGV. Deletions cut 1 base from V and 4 bases from J, with 13 bases between. CDR3 length equals 15 residues. CDR3 protein: CASSLGAGRFYGYTF. CDR3 bases: TGTGCCAGCAGCTTAGGGGCGGGCAGGTTCTATGGCTACACCTTC.

V is TRBV20-1 and J is TRBJ2-7; D may be TRBD2 (5 bases). The V end was cut by 5 bases, the J end by 1 base, with 9 bases between. Germline V gives CDR1 DFQATT, CDR2 SNEGSKA (reference sequence). The CDR3 extends over 12 amino acids. The CDR3 DNA reads TGCAGTGCTGCGGGCCCTTCCTACGAGCAGTACTTC. It is translated as CSAAGPSYEQYF.

V usage is TRBV5-1 and J usage is TRBJ1-6; 8 bases map to TRBD1. Germline V gives CDR1 SGHRS, CDR2 YFSETQ. V was pared by 0 bases and J by 8 bases, with 7 bases of the junction left unmatched. This CDR3 has 16 residues. The CDR3 spells CASSLDPGGIDSPLHF. For the CDR3, the DNA is TGCGCCAGCAGCTTGGACCCAGGGGGCATTGATTCACCCCTCCACTTT.

This clonotype appeared a few times. This sequence joins TRBV20-1 and TRBJ2-1; 10 bases match TRBD2. Trimming at V came to 4 bases and at J to 2 bases, leaving 8 bases not matched to a gene. There are 16 residues in the CDR3. Germline V gene lookup returns CDR1 DFQATT and CDR2 SNEGSKA (reference sequence). The CDR3 region is CSANPGLAVTYNEQFF. The CDR3 DNA sequence: TGCAGTGCTAACCCCGGACTAGCGGTCACCTACAATGAGCAGTTCTTC.

A few counts support this clonotype. The rearrangement joins TRBV29-1 to TRBJ2-3, with a possible D match to TRBD1 (5 bases). Germline CDR1 and CDR2: SQVTM and ANQGSEA. This CDR3 region has 13 residues. The V and J ends lost 7 bases and 1 base respectively, with 12 bases between them. This CDR3 is CSAAGARTDTQYF. The CDR3 nucleotides read TGCAGCGCTGCTGGGGCCCGCACAGATACGCAGTATTTT.

The rearrangement uses TRBV5-1 and TRBJ1-4, with 9 bases lining up with TRBD1. Germline V gene sequence: CDR1 SGHRS, CDR2 YFSETQ. The CDR3 has 17 amino acids. V shed 1 base, J shed 5 bases, and the junction held 9 bases outside the gene matches. The CDR3 region has the DNA TGCGCCAGCAGCTTGAAGGGGTGGACAGGGGAAAATGAAAAACTGTTTTTT. Its translation is CASSLKGWTGENEKLFF.

This clonotype was counted only a few times. V gene TRBV7-3 combines with J gene TRBJ2-2, with unresolved D. V was pared by 5 bases and J by 0 bases, with 16 bases between. The CDR3 has 17 amino acids. Germline values: CDR1 SGHTA, CDR2 FQGTGA. The CDR3 region is CASSPSLRAANTGELFF. Here the CDR3 DNA reads TGTGCCAGCAGCCCCTCTCTTAGGGCAGCGAACACCGGGGAGCTGTTTTTT.

The J gene is TRBJ2-2, the V gene TRBV4-1, with 8 bases that match TRBD2. Germline-derived CDR1 and CDR2 are MGHRA and YSYEKL. This CDR3 has 16 amino acids. Trimming cost V 1 base and J 3 bases; bases outside gene matches: 4. The CDR3 protein is CASSQGSGGYTGELFF. DNA for the CDR3: TGCGCCAGCAGCCAAGGCTCGGGAGGGTACACCGGGGAGCTGTTTTTT.

This sequence joins TRBV5-1 and TRBJ1-2, with unresolved D. CDR1 is SGHRS, CDR2 YFSETQ, per germline. V gave up 0 bases and J gave up 2 bases, with 8 bases separating them. This CDR3 has 14 amino acids. The CDR3 sequence: CASSLGTMNYGYTF. The CDR3 bases are TGCGCCAGCAGCTTGGGGACGATGAACTATGGCTACACCTTC.